Sequencing of this T cell receptor beta chain was carried out in a study of PD-L1 blockade in urothelial cancer. Profiling relied on immunoSEQ multiplex PCR, and the TCRdb table lists in-frame clones only, not all of them. The data hold 45,000 to 65,000 clones, with over 75% observed a single time. The count of this clone is one. The receptor's source is a man aged 40-55 years with urothelial cancer. The sequencing here drew on PBMCs, taken around atezolizumab (anti-PD-L1) treatment.

The CDR3 protein is CASSSIPDRVYEQYF. The CDR3 DNA reads TGTGCCAGCAGTTCAATCCCCGACAGGGTCTACGAGCAGTACTTC. The genes are TRBV28 and TRBJ2-7; 7 bases map to TRBD1. Germline trimming cut 4 bases from V and 3 bases from J; bases unmatched to any gene: 9. Per the germline V gene, CDR1 is MDHEN and CDR2 is SYDVKM. The CDR3 runs 15 residues.